Shown below are 5 T cell receptor beta chains from a single sample sequenced in a study of T cell repertoires in cytomegalovirus infection. TCRdb re-analysed the reads in MiXCR, keeping a single row per CDR3 protein. This sample has approximately 1,000,000 distinct CDR3 sequences, with roughly 31% found just once. These receptors are not linked to any known antigen. Material: cultured CD8+ T cells from PBMCs, obtained from culture after CMV antigen stimulation. Receptors were obtained from a human donor in good health (CMV status not recorded). Some clones in this sample may be carry-over from other donors' samples.

This clonotype was observed at least ten times. V is TRBV7-2 and J is TRBJ2-5; the match to TRBD2 covers 8 bases. The CDR3 length is 17 residues. Germline trimming cut 1 base from V and 3 bases from J; bases unmatched to any gene: 10. CDR1 is SGHTA and CDR2 is FQGNSA in the germline V gene. CDR3 sequence reads: CASSLGFRRGAEETQYF. The CDR3 DNA sequence: TGTGCCAGCAGCTTAGGCTTTCGGCGGGGGGCAGAAGAGACCCAGTACTTC.

V is TRBV7-9 and J is TRBJ1-2, with D unresolved. Trimming took off 4 bases at V and 2 bases at J, with 11 bases between the two ends. The CDR3 extends over 14 amino acids. Germline CDR1 SEHNR, CDR2 FQNEAQ (reference sequence). The DNA for the CDR3 is TGTGCCAGCAGCTCCGTCACGGTCAACTATGGCTACACCTTC. Its protein product is CASSSVTVNYGYTF.

DNA of the CDR3: TGTGCCAGCTCACCGGAAACAAGGGTTTTAAGCACAGATACGCAGTATTTT. It translates to CASSPETRVLSTDTQYF. This rearrangement joins TRBV18 to TRBJ2-3; D not resolved. CDR3 length: 17 residues. Germline V gives CDR1 KGHSH, CDR2 LQKENI. The V and J ends lost 3 bases and 0 bases respectively, with 16 bases between them. Full variable domain (remainder filled in from reference TRBV18 and TRBJ2-3): NAGVMQNPRHLVRRRGQEARLRCSPMKGHSHVYWYRQLPEEGLKFMVYLQKENIIDESGMPKERFSAEFPKEGPSILRIQQVVRGDSAAYFCASSPETRVLSTDTQYFGPGTRLTVL.

The sample holds many counts of this clonotype. The chain employs TRBV7-6 and TRBJ2-6; TRBD2 might be the D (5 bases). Germline V lookup: CDR1 SGHVS, CDR2 FNYEAQ. V lost 5 bases, J lost 1 base, and 6 bases lay in between. The CDR3 is 14 amino acids. The CDR3 nucleotides read TGTGCCAGCAGCCCGGGGTCTGGGGCCAACGTCCTGACTTTC. Translation gives CASSPGSGANVLTF. The full variable domain, its missing parts supplied by reference TRBV7-6 and TRBJ2-6, is GAGVSQSPRYKVTKRGQDVALRCDPISGHVSLYWYRQALGQGPEFLTYFNYEAQQDKSGLPNDRFSAERPEGSISTLTIQRTEQRDSAMYRCASSPGSGANVLTFGAGSRLTVL.

This clonotype was detected a few times. The genes are TRBV12-3 or TRBV12-4 and TRBJ1-1; the D is unclear. With 8 bases removed from V and 11 bases from J, the gap between germline ends came to 12 bases. The CDR3 loop spans 10 amino acids. The CDR3 bases are TGTGCCAGCTGGGGTGAGAAGGCTTTCTTT. Translating it yields CASWGEKAFF.